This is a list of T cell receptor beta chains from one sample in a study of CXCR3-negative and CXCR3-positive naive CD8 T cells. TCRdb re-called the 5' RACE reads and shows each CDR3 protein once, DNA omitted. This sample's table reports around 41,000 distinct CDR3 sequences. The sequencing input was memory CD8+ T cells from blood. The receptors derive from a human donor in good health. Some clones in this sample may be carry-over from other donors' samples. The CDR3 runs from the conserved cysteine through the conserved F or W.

CDR3 protein: CASSQNPDESETQYF
V gene: TRBV4-3
J gene: TRBJ2-5

CDR3 protein: CASSDSSAGGVDTQYF
V gene: TRBV6-4
J gene: TRBJ2-3

CDR3 protein: CSVDSYSTEDTEAFF
V gene: TRBV29-1
J gene: TRBJ1-1

CDR3 protein: CASSFANKDTEAFF
V gene: TRBV28
J gene: TRBJ1-1

CDR3 protein: CSARDRGLYYTEAFF
V gene: TRBV29-1
J gene: TRBJ1-1

CDR3 protein: CASSDPSGANVLTF
V gene: TRBV7-3
J gene: TRBJ2-6

CDR3 protein: CASSPTESYEQFF
V gene: TRBV18
J gene: TRBJ2-1

CDR3 protein: CASSLEPAGGPTDTQYF
V gene: TRBV7-6
J gene: TRBJ2-3

CDR3 protein: CAKFSGLSGNTIYF
V gene: TRBV12-3/TRBV12-4
J gene: TRBJ1-3

CDR3 protein: CSARPPGYNEQFF
V gene: TRBV20-1
J gene: TRBJ2-1

CDR3 protein: CASSYSGSPDEQFF
V gene: TRBV7-2
J gene: TRBJ2-1

CDR3 protein: CASSDGLAGVNEQFF
V gene: TRBV6-4
J gene: TRBJ2-1

CDR3 protein: CASSLPDGRGFSHEQYF
V gene: TRBV5-6
J gene: TRBJ2-7

CDR3 protein: CASSVSGGGARETQYF
V gene: TRBV9
J gene: TRBJ2-5

CDR3 protein: CASSPGAVDNEQFF
V gene: TRBV4-3
J gene: TRBJ2-1

CDR3 protein: CASSRTTPLWGYTF
V gene: TRBV14
J gene: TRBJ1-2

CDR3 protein: CASSLEAARNEQFF
V gene: TRBV7-6
J gene: TRBJ2-1